This T cell receptor beta chain was found in a study of blood T cell repertoires in COVID-19. Across the study: There were acute and convalescent COVID-19 samples, and they came from the United States, Italy and Spain. Sources were T cells, B-cell-depleted T cells, or PBMCs; the material itself was cDNA or gDNA.

Per the original data handling: Reference gene primers were amplified, and this amplification served to estimate nucleated cell counts. Assay: immunoSEQ multiplex PCR; the TCRdb copy retains only in-frame clones and omits some. V and J calls plus clone size are reproduced from that table; the DNA served to infer D and trimming. The repertoire has some 100,000 clones, approximately 88% of them found once; the top ten carry under 7.5%. This CDR3 is 13 amino acids long. Germline V gene lookup returns CDR1 MNHEY and CDR2 SMNVEV (reference sequence). V was trimmed by 1 base and J by 6 bases, leaving 7 bases between them.

The source material was peripheral blood. The chain employs TRBV27 and TRBJ2-1; D gene unclear. This receptor was identified in a woman in her sixties with acute or convalescent COVID-19. The CDR3 loop reads CASSLLALNEQFF. CDR3 nucleotide sequence: TGTGCCAGCAGTTTATTAGCCCTCAATGAGCAGTTCTTC.